This TCR beta chain is drawn from a study of beta chain features in type 1 diabetes. Trimming pared 1 base from V and 15 bases from J, leaving 12 bases between. The CDR3 contains 11 residues. Germline CDR1 and CDR2: DFQATT and SNEGSKA (reference sequence). Every isolated RNA sample was fully reverse transcribed, so sequencing captured expressed TCRB transcripts. Generated by immunoSEQ multiplex PCR, the TCRdb table keeps only in-frame clones and is missing some. The sample yields some 400,000 clones, approximately 16% seen once. This clone was detected only a few times. The authors sorted CD4+ naive, central memory, regulatory and stem cell-like memory cells via CD45RO/CCR7/CD25/CD127/CD95/CD27.

V and J are TRBV20-1 and TRBJ1-4, with unresolved D. Sequenced sample: naive CD4+ T cells from blood. This sequence was found in a woman between 18 and 30 years old in good health. CDR3 coding DNA: TGCAGTGCTAGAGTAAAGAGGGCGGTGTTTTTT. As protein: CSARVKRAVFF.